The clone carrying this T cell receptor (beta chain) showed up many times. CDR3 length: 14 residues. With V trimmed by 6 bases and J by 4 bases, 4 bases remained unmatched. These data are taken from a study of T-cell reconstitution after alpha-beta-depleted transplantation in children. Unique molecular identifiers were used in preparing the TCRbeta library. TCRdb independently ran MiXCR on the PCR reads; one entry per CDR3 protein. Of under 450,000 distinct CDR3 sequences in the sample, 13% were seen once. This chain links TRBV12-3 or TRBV12-4 with TRBJ2-2; 8 nucleotides align to TRBD1. Here the sequenced sample was PBMCs, taken from the stem cell graft. The receptor's source is a human donor who donated a stem cell graft to a child with Fanconi anemia. The CDR3 region has the DNA TGTGCCAGCAGGGGACAGGTTAGCACCGGGGAGCTGTTTTTT. Residues: CASRGQVSTGELFF.